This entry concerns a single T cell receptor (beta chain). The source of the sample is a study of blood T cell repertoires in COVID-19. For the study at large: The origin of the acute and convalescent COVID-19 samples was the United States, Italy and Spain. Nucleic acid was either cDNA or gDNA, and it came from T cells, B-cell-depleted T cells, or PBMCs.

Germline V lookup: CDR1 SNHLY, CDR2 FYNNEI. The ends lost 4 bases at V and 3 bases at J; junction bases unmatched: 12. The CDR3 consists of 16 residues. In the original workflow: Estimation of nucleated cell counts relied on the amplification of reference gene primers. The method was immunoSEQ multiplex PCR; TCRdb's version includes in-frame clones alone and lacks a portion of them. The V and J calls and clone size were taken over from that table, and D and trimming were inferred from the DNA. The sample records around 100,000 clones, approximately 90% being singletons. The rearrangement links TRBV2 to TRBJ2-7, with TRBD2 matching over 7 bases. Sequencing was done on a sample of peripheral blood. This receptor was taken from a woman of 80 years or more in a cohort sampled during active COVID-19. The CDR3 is CASSGVLAGRGYEQYF. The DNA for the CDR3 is TGTGCCAGCAGTGGGGTCTTAGCGGGCCGGGGCTACGAGCAGTACTTC.